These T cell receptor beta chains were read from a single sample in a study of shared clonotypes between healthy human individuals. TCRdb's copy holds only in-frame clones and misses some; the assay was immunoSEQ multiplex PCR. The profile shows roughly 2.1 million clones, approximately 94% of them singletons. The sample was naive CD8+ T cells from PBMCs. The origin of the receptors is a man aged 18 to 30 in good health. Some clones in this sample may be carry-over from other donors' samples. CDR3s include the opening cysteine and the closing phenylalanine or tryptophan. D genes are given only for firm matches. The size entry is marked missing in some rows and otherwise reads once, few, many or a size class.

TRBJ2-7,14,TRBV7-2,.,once,CASSSPRGLPGEYF,TGTGCCAGCAGCTCTCCCCGGGGGTTACCTGGAGAGTACTTC
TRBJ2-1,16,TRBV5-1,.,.,CASSLEPLSSYNEQFF,TGCGCCAGCAGCTTGGAGCCGTTGAGCTCCTACAATGAGCAGTTCTTC
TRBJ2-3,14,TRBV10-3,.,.,CAIRASGRTDTQYF,TGTGCCATCAGAGCCTCGGGGAGGACAGATACGCAGTATTTT
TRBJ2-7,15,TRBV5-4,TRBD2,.,CASSSLAGTLYEQYF,TGTGCCAGCAGCTCCCTAGCGGGAACATTATACGAGCAGTACTTC
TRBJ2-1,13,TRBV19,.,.,CASSIVGYNEQFF,TGTGCCAGTAGTATAGTAGGGTACAATGAGCAGTTCTTC
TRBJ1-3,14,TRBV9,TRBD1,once,CASSLDRGGNTIYF,TGTGCCAGCAGCCTAGACAGGGGTGGAAACACCATATATTTT
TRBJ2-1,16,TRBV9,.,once,CASSVGSRHPNDVQFF,TGTGCCAGCAGCGTAGGATCCCGACACCCCAATGACGTGCAGTTCTTC
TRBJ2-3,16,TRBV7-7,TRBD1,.,CASSPRQGFPTDTQYF,TGTGCCAGCAGCCCGAGACAGGGATTCCCCACAGATACGCAGTATTTT
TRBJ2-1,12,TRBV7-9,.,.,CASSPSEDEQFF,TGTGCCAGCAGCCCATCCGAAGATGAGCAGTTCTTC
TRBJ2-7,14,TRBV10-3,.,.,CAISASQGGYEQYF,TGTGCCATCAGTGCATCCCAGGGAGGCTACGAGCAGTACTTC
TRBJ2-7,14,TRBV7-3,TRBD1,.,CASSPRTGTYEQYF,TGTGCCAGCAGCCCCAGGACAGGAACCTACGAGCAGTACTTC
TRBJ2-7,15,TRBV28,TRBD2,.,CASSSTSGPKVEQYF,TGTGCCAGCAGCTCGACTAGCGGGCCAAAGGTGGAGCAGTACTTC
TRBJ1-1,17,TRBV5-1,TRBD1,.,CASSITGGERTNTEAFF,TGCGCCAGCAGCATAACAGGGGGCGAAAGGACGAACACTGAAGCTTTCTTT
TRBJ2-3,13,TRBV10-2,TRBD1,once,CASRDRGTDTQYF,TGCGCCAGCAGGGACAGGGGCACAGATACGCAGTATTTT
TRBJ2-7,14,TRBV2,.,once,CASRDAAGFDEQYF,TGTGCCAGCAGAGATGCCGCGGGATTTGACGAGCAGTACTTC
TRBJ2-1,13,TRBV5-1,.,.,CASSFSSNNEQFF,TGCGCCAGCAGCTTTAGCAGCAACAATGAGCAGTTCTTC
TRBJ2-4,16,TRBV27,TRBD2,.,CASSTGLGGGKNIQYF,TGTGCCAGCAGTACGGGACTAGGGGGAGGCAAAAACATTCAGTACTTC
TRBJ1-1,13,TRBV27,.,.,CASSRTWDTEAFF,TGTGCCAGCAGTCGAACCTGGGACACTGAAGCTTTCTTT
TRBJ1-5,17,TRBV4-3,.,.,CASSQDRSARGNQPQHF,TGCGCCAGCAGCCAAGACAGGTCCGCTCGGGGCAATCAGCCCCAGCATTTT
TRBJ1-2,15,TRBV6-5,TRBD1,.,CASSSTGGRFYGYTF,TGTGCCAGCAGTTCCACAGGGGGTAGGTTCTATGGCTACACCTTC
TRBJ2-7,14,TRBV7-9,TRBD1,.,CASSPGTDAYEQYF,TGTGCCAGCAGCCCCGGGACAGACGCGTACGAGCAGTACTTC
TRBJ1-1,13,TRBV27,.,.,CASKRSRGAEAFF,TGTGCCAGCAAACGTTCGCGGGGGGCTGAAGCTTTCTTT
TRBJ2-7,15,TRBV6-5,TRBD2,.,CASSSSSGSALGQYF,TGTGCCAGCAGCTCCTCTAGCGGGAGCGCTCTCGGGCAGTACTTC
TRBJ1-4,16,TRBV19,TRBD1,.,CAIMDRGPVVDEKLFF,TGTGCCATCATGGACAGGGGGCCGGTGGTCGACGAAAAACTGTTTTTT
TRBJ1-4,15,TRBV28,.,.,CASIGLGDTEEKLFF,TGTGCCAGCATCGGGCTAGGGGACACGGAGGAAAAACTGTTTTTT
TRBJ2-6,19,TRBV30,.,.,CAWSVVGDRIYSGANVLTF,TGTGCCTGGAGTGTAGTGGGAGACAGGATCTACTCTGGGGCCAACGTCCTGACTTTC
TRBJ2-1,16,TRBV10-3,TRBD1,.,CAISGGQGSSVNEQFF,TGTGCCATCAGTGGTGGACAGGGGAGTTCTGTAAATGAGCAGTTCTTC
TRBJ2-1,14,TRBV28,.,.,CASSLSGNHNEQFF,TGTGCCAGCAGTTTATCGGGAAACCACAATGAGCAGTTCTTC
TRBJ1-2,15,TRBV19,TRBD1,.,CASSTNRDRRYGYTF,TGTGCCAGTAGTACCAACCGGGACAGGAGATATGGCTACACCTTC
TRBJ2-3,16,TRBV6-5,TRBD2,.,CASSYSLAGETDTQYF,TGTGCCAGCAGTTACTCACTAGCGGGAGAGACAGATACGCAGTATTTT
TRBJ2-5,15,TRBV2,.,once,CASSVAGRPQETQYF,TGTGCCAGCAGTGTGGCAGGCCGTCCGCAAGAGACCCAGTACTTC
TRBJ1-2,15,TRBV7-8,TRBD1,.,CASSRSAGGGYGYTF,TGTGCCAGCAGCCGTTCTGCAGGGGGCGGCTATGGCTACACCTTC
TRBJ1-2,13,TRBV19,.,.,CASSFVGDYGYTF,TGTGCCAGTAGTTTCGTAGGTGACTATGGCTACACCTTC
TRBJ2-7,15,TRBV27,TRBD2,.,CASSEGTSGLYEQYF,TGTGCCAGCAGTGAAGGGACTAGCGGACTCTACGAGCAGTACTTC
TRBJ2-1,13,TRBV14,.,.,CASSFLGYNEQFF,TGTGCCAGCAGCTTTCTAGGTTACAATGAGCAGTTCTTC
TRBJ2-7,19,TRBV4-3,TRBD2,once,CASSHDIMRTSGRLSEQYF,TGCGCCAGCAGCCATGACATCATGAGGACTAGCGGGAGGTTATCCGAGCAGTACTTC
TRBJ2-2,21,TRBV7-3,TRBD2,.,CASSLTARGLAGDLTSGELFF,TGTGCCAGCAGCTTAACCGCGAGAGGGCTAGCGGGAGATCTTACCTCCGGGGAGCTGTTTTTT
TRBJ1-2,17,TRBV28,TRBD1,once,CASSLFYWTGGEYGYTF,TGTGCCAGCAGTTTATTTTATTGGACAGGGGGCGAGTATGGCTACACCTTC
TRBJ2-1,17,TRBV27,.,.,CASTPDPPRSSYNEQFF,TGTGCCAGCACCCCGGACCCCCCTCGGAGCTCCTACAATGAGCAGTTCTTC
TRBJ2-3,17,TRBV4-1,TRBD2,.,CASSQDPLVGGTDTQYF,TGCGCCAGCAGCCAAGATCCGCTCGTGGGGGGGACAGATACGCAGTATTTT
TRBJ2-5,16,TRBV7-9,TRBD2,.,CASSFRLAGQQETQYF,TGTGCCAGCAGCTTTCGGCTAGCGGGACAGCAAGAGACCCAGTACTTC
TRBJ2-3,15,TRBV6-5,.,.,CASSYLPGRTDTQYF,TGTGCCAGCAGTTACTTACCGGGACGCACAGATACGCAGTATTTT
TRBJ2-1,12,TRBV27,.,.,CASSFLGDEQFF,TGTGCCAGCAGTTTCCTAGGGGATGAGCAGTTCTTC
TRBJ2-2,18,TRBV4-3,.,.,CASSQDHVREKNTGELFF,TGCGCCAGCAGCCAAGATCACGTCAGGGAGAAAAACACCGGGGAGCTGTTTTTT
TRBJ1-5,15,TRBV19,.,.,CASRVSQGNNQPQHF,TGTGCCAGTAGGGTGTCCCAGGGGAACAATCAGCCCCAGCATTTT
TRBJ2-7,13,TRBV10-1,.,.,CASSEKWGGEQYF,TGCGCCAGCAGTGAGAAGTGGGGCGGCGAGCAGTACTTC
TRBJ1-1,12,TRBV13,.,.,CASSLSVTEAFF,TGTGCCAGCAGCTTATCGGTTACTGAAGCTTTCTTT
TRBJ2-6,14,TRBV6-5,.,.,CASSYSGGANVLTF,TGTGCCAGCAGTTACTCCGGAGGGGCCAACGTCCTGACTTTC
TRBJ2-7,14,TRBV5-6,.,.,CASSAGGGAYEQYF,TGTGCCAGCAGCGCGGGTGGGGGAGCGTACGAGCAGTACTTC
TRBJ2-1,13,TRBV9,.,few,CASSAYRNNEQFF,TGTGCCAGCAGCGCGTACAGAAACAATGAGCAGTTCTTC
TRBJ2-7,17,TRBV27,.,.,CASSPAGFVSSSYEQYF,TGTGCCAGCAGTCCCGCCGGGTTCGTCTCAAGCTCCTACGAGCAGTACTTC
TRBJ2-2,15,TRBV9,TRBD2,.,CASSVAGGSTGELFF,TGTGCCAGCAGCGTAGCGGGAGGGAGCACCGGGGAGCTGTTTTTT
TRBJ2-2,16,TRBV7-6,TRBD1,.,CASSLRPGQPSGELFF,TGTGCCAGCAGCCTGAGGCCGGGACAGCCCTCCGGGGAGCTGTTTTTT
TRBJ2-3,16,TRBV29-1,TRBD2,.,CSVEEASGREEDTQYF,TGCAGCGTTGAAGAGGCTAGCGGGAGGGAGGAAGATACGCAGTATTTT
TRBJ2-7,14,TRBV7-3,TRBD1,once,CASSHPTGGNEQYF,TGTGCCAGCAGCCACCCGACAGGGGGCAACGAGCAGTACTTC
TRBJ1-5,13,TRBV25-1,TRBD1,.,CASSEDRNQPQHF,TGTGCCAGCAGTGAGGACAGGAATCAGCCCCAGCATTTT
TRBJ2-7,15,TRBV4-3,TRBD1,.,CASSQGTGVSYEQYF,TGCGCCAGCAGCCAAGGGACAGGGGTGTCCTACGAGCAGTACTTC